This T cell receptor (beta chain) was documented in a study of cytomegalovirus exposure and HLA in healthy donors (dated by TCRdb to 2015 to 2018). With regard to the full study: According to a later analysis, the roughly 130 validation repertoires were produced on the same platform as the roughly 600 repertoires of the first cohort. The aim of the study was to test whether cataloging public T cell receptors could identify signatures of past pathogen exposure. Besides the first cohort of 666 subjects, a separate validation cohort made up of 120 different subjects was used. The study combined high-throughput TCR immunosequencing, statistical association of individual TCRs with disease status, and machine learning to predict cytomegalovirus infection status.

On this clone: Its binding antigen is unknown. Nothing much larger sits one base from this clone, and base qualities are not available.

Separate from the approximately 670-subject first cohort, the validation cohort of 120 subjects was the group to which the donors belonged. Libraries were made using the immunoSEQ multiplex PCR assay. The original pipeline was this. A statistical classification framework was built to diagnose cytomegalovirus status from the catalog of TCR beta chain sequences. As stored in TCRdb, this immuneACCESS dataset retains in-frame rearrangements with V and J assigned. A fraction of the clones does not appear; measured against another copy, unresolved V genes explain less than half of the discrepancy, and the remainder lacks a known reason. That table gives V, J and clone size, and the DNA gave D and trimming. For this sample there are about 180,000 clones; approximately 87% appear just once. Of the sample, roughly 1.5% falls within the top ten clones. The junction shows trimming of 1 base on V and 2 bases on J, plus 20 bases between the germline ends. The CDR3 has 18 amino acids, counting the end cysteine and phenylalanine. The only DNA kept is the CDR3, 54 bases in frame from the first base. In the germline V gene (reference sequence), CDR1 corresponds to SEHNR and CDR2 to FQNEAQ.

Study-wide conclusions, independent of this receptor: A later analysis found that TCRs clustered in the first cohort also tended to co-occur in the approximately 120 validation repertoires, with approximately 93% of cluster scores above 0. A later analysis lacked HLA typing for the validation cohort, so it scored co-occurrence in that cohort across all 120 or so repertoires. While some public TCRs were present in many individuals, most TCR sequences turned up only very rarely across donors. The study listed 150 to 200 TCR beta chains as associated with cytomegalovirus. According to the authors, the approach could potentially be generalized to other disease states and immunological phenotypes. A few of the identified cytomegalovirus-associated TCR beta chains were confirmed in vitro to be specific for cytomegalovirus antigens. In both the original and validation cohorts, the classifier was reported to diagnose cytomegalovirus status with high specificity and sensitivity.

The receptor chain draws on TRBV7-9 and TRBJ2-5, with TRBD1 perhaps the D gene, on 5 matching bases. The sequenced sample was PBMCs. This clonotype was sampled from a young woman in good health and CMV-seronegative. CDR3 reads: CASSLVSDSDSQQETQYF. The DNA sequence is TGTGCCAGCAGCTTAGTCTCCGATTCTGACAGTCAGCAAGAGACCCAGTACTTC.